The entry below describes one TCR beta chain. Its antigen is unknown. These data originate in a study of T cell responses to AZD1222 COVID-19 vaccine. Findings and caveats of the study: The donor cohort was predominantly white British with a female majority, and clonal diversity may have been underestimated. Mapped onto spike, vaccine-associated CD4 TCRs spanned it and were dominant at 160-218 and 743-854.

V lost 5 bases to trimming and J lost 2 bases; unmatched junction nucleotides: 9. The CDR3 loop spans 17 amino acids. Germline lookup yields CDR1 LNHDA and CDR2 SQIVND (reference sequence). TCRdb's table, derived via immunoSEQ multiplex PCR, lists solely in-frame clones and lacks some. The table lists approximately 50,000 clones, approximately 86% of them singletons. The input for sequencing was peripheral blood, taken 28 days after the second AZD1222 dose. The TCR comes from an adult who received the AZD1222 COVID-19 vaccine. The V gene is TRBV19, the J gene TRBJ1-5; 10 positions agree with TRBD1. The CDR3 reads CASSSPGQGYGNQPQHF. CDR3 in DNA: TGTGCCAGTAGTTCTCCGGGACAGGGGTATGGCAATCAGCCCCAGCATTTT. Full variable domain (rest looked up from reference TRBV19 and TRBJ1-5): DGGITQSPKYLFRKEGQNVTLSCEQNLNHDAMYWYRQDPGQGLRLIYYSQIVNDFQKGDIAEGYSVSREKKESFPLTVTSAQKNPTAFYLCASSSPGQGYGNQPQHFGDGTRLSIL.